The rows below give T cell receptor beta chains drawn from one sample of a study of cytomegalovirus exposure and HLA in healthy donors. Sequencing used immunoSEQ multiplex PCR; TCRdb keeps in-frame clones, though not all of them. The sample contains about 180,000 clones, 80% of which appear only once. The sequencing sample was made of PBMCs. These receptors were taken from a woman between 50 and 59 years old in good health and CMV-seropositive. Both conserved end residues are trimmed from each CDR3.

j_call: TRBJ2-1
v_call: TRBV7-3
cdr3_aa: ASSLIQGSGNEQF

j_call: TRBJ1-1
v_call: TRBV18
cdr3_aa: ASSPDRGKNTEAF

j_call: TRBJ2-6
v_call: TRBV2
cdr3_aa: ASKVPDRSVSGANVLT

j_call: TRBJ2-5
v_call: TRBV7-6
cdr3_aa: ASSPIAETQY

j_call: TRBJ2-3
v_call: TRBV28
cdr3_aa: ASNLVLAGDTDTQY

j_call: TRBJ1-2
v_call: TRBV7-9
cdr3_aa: ASSGTGGAGHYGYT

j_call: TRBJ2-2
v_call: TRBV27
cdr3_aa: ASSLAGFAGELF

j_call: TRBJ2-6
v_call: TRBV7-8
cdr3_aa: ASGVWSGANVLT

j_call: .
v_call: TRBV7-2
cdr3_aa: ASSLGGVAYEQY

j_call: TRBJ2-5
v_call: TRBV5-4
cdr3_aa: ASSQQGATETQY